These T cell receptor beta chains were read from a single sample in a study of T cell responses to AZD1222 COVID-19 vaccine. Repertoires were generated with immunoSEQ multiplex PCR, while TCRdb's copy carries only in-frame clones and drops some. The data contain over 100,000 clones, 75% to 85% of them singletons. The sample here was peripheral blood, taken 28 days after the second dose of the MenACWY control vaccine. These receptors all stem from an adult who received the MenACWY meningococcal vaccine as a control. Each CDR3 is given without its conserved first and last residue. Each record gives: J gene, V gene, CDR3 protein.

TRBJ1-2,TRBV6-5,ASSYSDSVYGYT
TRBJ2-5,TRBV24-1,ATSEAAGKETQY
TRBJ1-5,TRBV6-1,ASSEVGSRAPQH
TRBJ2-5,TRBV5-1,ASSPGTSGTQETQY
TRBJ2-7,TRBV11-3,ASSLELAGSYEQY
TRBJ1-1,TRBV19,ASSIDGQNTEAF
TRBJ2-3,TRBV4-3,ASSQDAAGGTAGSTDTQY
TRBJ1-1,TRBV3-1/TRBV3-2,ASSHALWGRYRTEAF
TRBJ1-1,TRBV5-8,ASSLGDRGNTEAF
TRBJ1-6,TRBV19,ASSIIGSPLH
TRBJ2-7,TRBV28,ASSLPGTLSSYEQY
TRBJ1-1,TRBV7-2,ASSLVALNTEAF
TRBJ1-1,TRBV28,ASRPETGMNTEAF
TRBJ1-2,TRBV19,ASSPDKGRGDGYT
TRBJ1-1,TRBV20-1,SAPAYTEAF
TRBJ1-6,TRBV14,ASSQVGLGGGSPLH